This TCR beta chain was retrieved from a study of Graves' ophthalmopathy and Graves' hyperthyroidism. This clonotype was counted many times. What it recognizes is unknown. General study findings and limits: The majority of expanded thyroid clonotypes above 0.001 frequency also occurred in blood.

For repertoire sequencing, the TCR beta CDR3 regions were amplified from RNA transcripts. RT-PCR in the first round used HTBI primers; a second-round multiplex PCR followed. One entry per CDR3 protein, called by TCRdb with MiXCR from the multiplex PCR reads. This repertoire shows about 210,000 distinct CDR3 sequences, 25% to 30% found once; its top ten account for around 10%. Trimming stripped 5 bases from V and 1 base from J, with 17 bases between. This CDR3 region has 16 residues. Germline V gene lookup returns CDR1 DFQATT and CDR2 SNEGSKA (reference sequence). This chain links TRBV20-1 with TRBJ2-2; D tentatively reads TRBD1 or TRBD2 (6 bases each). The receptor was isolated from a man aged 45-65 years with Graves' ophthalmopathy. Source material: peripheral blood. The CDR3 DNA is TGCAGTGCTTCGAGGCCGGGGGCCTGGAACACCGGGGAGCTGTTTTTT. Its translation: CSASRPGAWNTGELFF.